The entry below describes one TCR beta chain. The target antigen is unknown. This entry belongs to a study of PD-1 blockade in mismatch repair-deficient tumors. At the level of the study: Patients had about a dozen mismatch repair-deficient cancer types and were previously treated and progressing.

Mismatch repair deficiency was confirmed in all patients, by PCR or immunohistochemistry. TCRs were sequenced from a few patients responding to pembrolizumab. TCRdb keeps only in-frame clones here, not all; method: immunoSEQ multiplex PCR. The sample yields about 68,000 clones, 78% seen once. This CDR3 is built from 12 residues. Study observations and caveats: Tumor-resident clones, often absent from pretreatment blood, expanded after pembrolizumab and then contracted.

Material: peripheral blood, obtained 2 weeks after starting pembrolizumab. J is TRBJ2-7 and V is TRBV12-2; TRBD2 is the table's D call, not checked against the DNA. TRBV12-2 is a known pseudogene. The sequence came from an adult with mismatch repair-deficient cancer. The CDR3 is CASRFFTYEQYF. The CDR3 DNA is TGTGCAAGTCGCTTTTTCACTTACGAGCAGTACTTC.